Following are 21 T cell receptor beta chains from one sample sequenced in a study of graft-versus-host responses after intestinal transplantation. Produced via immunoSEQ multiplex PCR; TCRdb's table is partial and in-frame only. The data show approximately 7,900 clones, about 94% seen once. Sequenced material: PBMCs, taken 11 days after intestinal transplantation. Receptors were obtained from a human patient who received an intestinal transplant, so some T cells may come from the graft donor.

The chain employs TRBV29-1 and TRBJ2-1; TRBD2 matches at 8 bases. The CDR3 is made up of 14 amino acids. V dropped 5 bases and J dropped 2; count of bases not matched to a gene: 5. The germline CDR1 and CDR2 sequences are SQVTM and ANQGSEA. This chain's CDR3 is CSVWREAPYNEQFF. Written as DNA, the CDR3 is TGCAGCGTTTGGCGGGAGGCCCCCTACAATGAGCAGTTCTTC.

The chain carries TRBV5-6 and TRBJ2-3; D gene uncertain. Trimming left V 3 bases short and J 6 bases short, with 11 bases between. Germline CDR1 reads SGHDT; CDR2 reads YYEEEE. There are 13 residues in the CDR3. CDR3 DNA sequence: TGTGCCAGCAGCTGGAGCCTTAAGGATACGCAGTATTTT. As protein: CASSWSLKDTQYF.

The DNA of the CDR3 is TGTGCCAGCTCACCCGCGGGACAGGGAAATAACGAGCAGTACTTC. Its protein is CASSPAGQGNNEQYF. V usage is TRBV18 and J usage is TRBJ2-7; 9 nucleotides line up with TRBD1. The CDR3 spans 15 residues. V gave up 3 bases and J gave up 5 bases; unmatched junction bases: 8. Germline loops: CDR1 KGHSH, CDR2 LQKENI.

This rearrangement joins TRBV28 to TRBJ2-3; tentatively, D is TRBD2 (6 bases). This CDR3 comprises 17 residues. V lost 2 bases to trimming and J lost 0 bases, with 15 bases between them. The germline CDR1 and CDR2 sequences are MDHEN and SYDVKM. The CDR3 region is CASSLGTGSVSTDTQYF. CDR3 nucleotides: TGTGCCAGCAGTTTAGGGACTGGGAGTGTGAGCACAGATACGCAGTATTTT.

The count of this clone is one. The rearrangement uses TRBV6-1 and TRBJ1-2; a possible D gene is TRBD1 (6 bases). The CDR3 runs to 13 residues. Germline CDR1 and CDR2: MNHNS and SASEGT. V dropped 6 bases and J dropped 4 bases, with 12 bases sitting between them. The CDR3 DNA reads TGTGCCAGCAGGAATACAGGGCGCTATGGCTACACCTTC. Its protein is CASRNTGRYGYTF.

The chain carries TRBV28 and TRBJ2-6, with D unresolved. The V end lost 6 bases, the J end lost 1 base, and 10 bases lay between the germline ends. Germline loops: CDR1 MDHEN, CDR2 SYDVKM. The CDR3 totals 15 residues. As DNA, the CDR3 is TGTGCCAGCAGATCCTCCAGGTCTGGGGCCAACGTCCTGACTTTC. Its protein is CASRSSRSGANVLTF.

The genes are TRBV10-3 and TRBJ2-2, with D hard to call. Trimming took 8 bases from V and 4 from J, leaving 8 bases between them. The V gene's germline CDR1 is ENHRY and CDR2 SYGVKD. This CDR3 has 12 residues. Here the CDR3 reads CAISAGTGELFF. The CDR3 DNA follows: TGTGCCATCTCGGCAGGCACCGGGGAGCTGTTTTTT.

This clone is a singleton in its sample. The J gene is TRBJ2-7, the V gene TRBV28, with D tentatively TRBD2 (5 bases). There are 14 residues in the CDR3. Germline loops: CDR1 MDHEN, CDR2 SYDVKM. V dropped 7 bases and J dropped 3 bases, with 16 bases sitting between them. In nucleotides, the CDR3 is TGTGCCAGCACCTCCGACGGGAACGGCTACGAGCAGTACTTC. Protein sequence: CASTSDGNGYEQYF.

The rearrangement joins TRBV4-2 to TRBJ1-2, with a possible D match to TRBD1 (5 bases). The CDR3 is 16 amino acids. Trimming removed 4 bases at V and 3 bases at J, with 18 bases between. Germline V gene sequence: CDR1 LGHNA, CDR2 YNFKEQ. CDR3 amino acids: CASSLQGESKHYGYTF. CDR3 nucleotide sequence: TGTGCCAGCAGCCTTCAGGGCGAGTCTAAACACTATGGCTACACCTTC.

The chain employs TRBV5-1 and TRBJ2-1; D gene uncertain. V was clipped by 1 base and J by 7 bases, with 9 bases between them. The CDR3 length is 13 residues. Looked up from germline, CDR1 is SGHRS and CDR2 is YFSETQ. For the CDR3, the DNA is TGCGCCAGCAGCTTGTCGGCCAGGAATGAGCAGTTCTTC. Protein sequence: CASSLSARNEQFF.

A single count supports this clone. The gene calls are TRBV7-8 and TRBJ1-2; the D gene is possibly TRBD1 (6 bases). The CDR3 spans 15 residues. The germline CDR1 and CDR2 sequences are SGHVS and FQNEAQ. Trimming cost V 2 bases and J 4 bases, with 14 bases left between them. The CDR3 is CASSLSQQGSYGYTF. The CDR3 nucleotides are TGTGCCAGCAGCTTATCCCAACAGGGTAGCTATGGCTACACCTTC.

The rearrangement links TRBV28 to TRBJ1-1; 8 bases agree with TRBD1. The CDR3 is made up of 12 amino acids. Germline assignment: CDR1 MDHEN and CDR2 SYDVKM. V lost 6 bases, J lost 4 bases, and 1 base stayed unmatched. DNA for the CDR3: TGTGCCAGCAGCACAGGGGGCACTGAAGCTTTCTTT. Translating gives CASSTGGTEAFF.

This chain links TRBV2 with TRBJ2-7; TRBD1 agrees at 7 bases. Trimming took 7 bases from V and 1 from J; bases not matched to a gene: 4. This CDR3 comprises 13 residues. Looked up from germline, CDR1 is SNHLY and CDR2 is FYNNEI. The CDR3 sequence: CASKGAESYEQYF. CDR3 bases: TGTGCCAGCAAGGGGGCCGAATCCTACGAGCAGTACTTC.

As DNA, the CDR3 is TGTGCCAGCTCACCTAGACAGAGCACAGATACGCAGTATTTT. This gives the protein CASSPRQSTDTQYF. The chain has TRBV18 and TRBJ2-3; tentative D call: TRBD1 (5 bases). The V gene lost 3 bases and the J gene lost 0 bases, with 7 bases spanning the gap. This CDR3 is 14 amino acids long. Germline values: CDR1 KGHSH, CDR2 LQKENI.

For the CDR3, the DNA is TGTGCCAGCAGCTTTGGAGCGGCGAGCTCCTACGAGCAGTACTTC. Its protein is CASSFGAASSYEQYF. J is TRBJ2-7 and V is TRBV12-1; the table's D call, TRBD2, was not checked against the DNA. TRBV12-1 is labeled a pseudogene. CDR3 length: 15 residues.

The V call is TRBV6-4, the J call TRBJ2-7; the D gene is possibly TRBD2 (6 bases). CDR1 and CDR2 (germline): MRHNA, SNTAGT. The CDR3 runs to 16 residues. The V and J ends lost 8 bases and 3 bases respectively, with 23 bases between them. In nucleotides, the CDR3 is TGTGCCAGCCCCCCGAAACAGGAAGGGACTTACTACGAGCAGTACTTC. This encodes CASPPKQEGTYYEQYF.

This rearrangement joins TRBV6-1 to TRBJ2-2; the D gene is possibly TRBD2 (6 bases). Trimming cost V 7 bases and J 4 bases, with 16 bases left between them. There are 15 residues in the CDR3. The germline V gene has CDR1 MNHNS and CDR2 SASEGT. The CDR3 is CASTSGIGGTGELFF. The CDR3 DNA reads as TGTGCCAGCACTTCCGGGATCGGGGGCACCGGGGAGCTGTTTTTT.

The CDR3 reads CASRQGFDYEQYF. In DNA, the CDR3 is TGTGCCAGCAGACAGGGGTTCGACTACGAGCAGTACTTC. This chain uses TRBV2 with TRBJ2-7, with TRBD1 identical over 7 bases. Germline V gene data show CDR1 as SNHLY and CDR2 as FYNNEI. Trimming cost V 6 bases and J 3 bases; bases outside gene matches: 5. The CDR3 is 13 amino acids. Variable domain in full (rest from reference TRBV2 and TRBJ2-7): EPEVTQTPSHQVTQMGQEVILRCVPISNHLYFYWYRQILGQKVEFLVSFYNNEISEKSEIFDDQFSVERPDGSNFTLKIRSTKLEDSAMYFCASRQGFDYEQYFGPGTRLTVT.

Comment on this clone: Given the absence of the conserved phenylalanine or tryptophan at the CDR3 end, a read error is likely. CDR3 DNA: TGCGCCAGCAGCCAAGTAGGAGGGGACGGCTACACCTCC. Protein sequence: CASSQVGGDGYTS. V usage is TRBV4-3 and J usage is TRBJ1-2, with D perhaps matching TRBD1 (5 bases). Germline V lookup: CDR1 LGHNA, CDR2 YSLEER. The CDR3 loop spans 13 amino acids. Trimming removed 1 base from V and 8 bases from J, with 11 bases in between.

V and J are TRBV5-1 and TRBJ2-7; 9 bases align to TRBD1. Germline V gene data show CDR1 as SGHRS and CDR2 as YFSETQ. The CDR3 runs 16 residues. J was trimmed by 4 bases and V by 4 bases; bases with no gene match: 12. The CDR3 DNA follows: TGCGCCAGCAGCCCGACTGGGACAGGGAATCAATACGAGCAGTACGTC. Translation gives CASSPTGTGNQYEQYV.

The rearrangement links TRBV4-1 to TRBJ1-1; tentative D call: TRBD1 (5 bases). The CDR3 loop spans 17 amino acids. The V end was cut by 4 bases, the J end by 0 bases, with 18 bases between. Germline assignment: CDR1 MGHRA and CDR2 YSYEKL. The CDR3 DNA reads as TGCGCCAGCAGCCCGCCCTGGGGGGAGGGACTGAACACTGAAGCTTTCTTT. It is translated as CASSPPWGEGLNTEAFF.